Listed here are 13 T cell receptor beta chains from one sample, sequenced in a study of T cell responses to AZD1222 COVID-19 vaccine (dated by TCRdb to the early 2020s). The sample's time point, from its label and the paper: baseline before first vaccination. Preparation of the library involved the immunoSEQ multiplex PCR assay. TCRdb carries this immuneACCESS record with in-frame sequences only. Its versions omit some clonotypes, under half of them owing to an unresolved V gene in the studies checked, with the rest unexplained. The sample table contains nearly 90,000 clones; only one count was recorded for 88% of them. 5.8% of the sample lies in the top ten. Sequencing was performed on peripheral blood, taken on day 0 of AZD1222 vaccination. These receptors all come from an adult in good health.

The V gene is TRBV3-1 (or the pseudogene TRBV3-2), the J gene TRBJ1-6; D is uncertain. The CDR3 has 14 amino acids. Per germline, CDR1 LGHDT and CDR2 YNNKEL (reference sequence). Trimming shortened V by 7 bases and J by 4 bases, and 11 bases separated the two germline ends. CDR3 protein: CASTPDRYNSPLHF. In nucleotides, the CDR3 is TGTGCCAGCACGCCCGACCGGTATAATTCACCCCTCCACTTT.

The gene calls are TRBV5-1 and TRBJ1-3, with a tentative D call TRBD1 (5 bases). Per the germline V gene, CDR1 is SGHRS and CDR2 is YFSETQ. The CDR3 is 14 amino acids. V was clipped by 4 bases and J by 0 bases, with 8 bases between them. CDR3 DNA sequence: TGCGCCAGCAGCAGGGGACTCTCTGGAAACACCATATATTTT. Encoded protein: CASSRGLSGNTIYF.

This chain's CDR3 is CASSPSISSYNEQFF. DNA of the CDR3: TGTGCCAGCTCACCATCAATAAGCTCCTACAATGAGCAGTTCTTC. This chain uses TRBV18 with TRBJ2-1; D is unclear. CDR1 is KGHSH and CDR2 is LQKENI in the germline V gene. The CDR3 spans 15 residues. Trimming removed 2 bases at V and 0 bases at J, with 8 bases between. The whole variable domain, filled in from reference TRBV18 and TRBJ2-1, reads NAGVMQNPRHLVRRRGQEARLRCSPMKGHSHVYWYRQLPEEGLKFMVYLQKENIIDESGMPKERFSAEFPKEGPSILRIQQVVRGDSAAYFCASSPSISSYNEQFFGPGTRLTVL.

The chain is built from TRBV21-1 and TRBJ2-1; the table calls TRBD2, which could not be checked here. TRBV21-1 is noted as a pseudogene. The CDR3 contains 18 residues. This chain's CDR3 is CASSKGLGTLSSYNEQFF. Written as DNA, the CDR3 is TGTGCCAGCAGCAAAGGGTTGGGGACTCTTAGCTCCTACAATGAGCAGTTCTTC.

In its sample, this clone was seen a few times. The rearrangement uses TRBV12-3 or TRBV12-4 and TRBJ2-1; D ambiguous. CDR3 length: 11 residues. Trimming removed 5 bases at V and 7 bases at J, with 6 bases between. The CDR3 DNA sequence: TGTGCCAGCAGTCCTCAGAATGAGCAGTTCTTC. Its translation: CASSPQNEQFF.

In nucleotides, the CDR3 is TGTGCCAGCAGCCAATCTACAGGTTACGAGCAGTACTTC. Its translation: CASSQSTGYEQYF. The rearrangement joins TRBV11-3 to TRBJ2-7; D is perhaps TRBD1 (5 bases). Trimming shortened V by 5 bases and J by 4 bases, and 12 bases separated the two germline ends. CDR1 is SGHNT, CDR2 YENEEA, per germline. The CDR3 contains 13 residues.

The CDR3 sequence is CASSESGVYGYTF. DNA of the CDR3: TGTGCCAGCAGTGAATCAGGGGTCTATGGCTACACCTTC. The chain carries TRBV6-1 and TRBJ1-2, with D possibly TRBD1 on 6 matching bases. The CDR3 covers 13 residues. The germline V and J ends were trimmed by 2 bases and 4 bases, with 8 bases remaining between them. Germline V gene lookup returns CDR1 MNHNS and CDR2 SASEGT.

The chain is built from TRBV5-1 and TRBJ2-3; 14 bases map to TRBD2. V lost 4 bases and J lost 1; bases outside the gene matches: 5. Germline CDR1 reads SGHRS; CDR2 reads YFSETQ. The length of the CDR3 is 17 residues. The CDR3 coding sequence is TGCGCCAGCAGCCCAGGACTAGCGGGAGGCCGCACAGATACGCAGTATTTT. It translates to CASSPGLAGGRTDTQYF.

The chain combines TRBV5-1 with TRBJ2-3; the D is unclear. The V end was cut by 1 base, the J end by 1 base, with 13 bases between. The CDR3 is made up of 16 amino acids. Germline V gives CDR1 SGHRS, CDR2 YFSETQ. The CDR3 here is CASSLFPTVGTDTQYF. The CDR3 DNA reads TGCGCCAGCAGCTTGTTCCCCACGGTGGGCACAGATACGCAGTATTTT.

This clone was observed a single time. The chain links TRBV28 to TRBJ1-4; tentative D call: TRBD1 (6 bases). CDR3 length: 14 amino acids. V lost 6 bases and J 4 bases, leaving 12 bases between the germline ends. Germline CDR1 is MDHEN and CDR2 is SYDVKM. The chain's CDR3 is CASRTFRGNEKLFF. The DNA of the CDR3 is TGTGCCAGCAGAACCTTCAGGGGTAATGAAAAACTGTTTTTT.

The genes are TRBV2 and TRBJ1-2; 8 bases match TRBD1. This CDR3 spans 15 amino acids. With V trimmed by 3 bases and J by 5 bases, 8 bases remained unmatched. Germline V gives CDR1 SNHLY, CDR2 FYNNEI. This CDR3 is CASSDLQGVGYGYTF. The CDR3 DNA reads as TGTGCCAGCAGTGATTTACAGGGGGTGGGGTATGGCTACACCTTC.

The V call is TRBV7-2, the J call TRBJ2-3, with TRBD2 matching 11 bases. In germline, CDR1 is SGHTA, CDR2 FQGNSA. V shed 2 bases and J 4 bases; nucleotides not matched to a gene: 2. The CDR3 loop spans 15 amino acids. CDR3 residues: CASSLLAGGPDTQYF. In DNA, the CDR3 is TGTGCCAGCAGCTTATTAGCGGGAGGGCCAGATACGCAGTATTTT.

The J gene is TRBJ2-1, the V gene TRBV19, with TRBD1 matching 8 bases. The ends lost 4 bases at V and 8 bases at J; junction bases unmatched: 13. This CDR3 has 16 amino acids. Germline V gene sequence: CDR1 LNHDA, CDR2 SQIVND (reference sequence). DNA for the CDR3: TGTGCCAGTAGTAGGCGTTCCGGACAGGGTAATCATGAGCAGTTCTTC. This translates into CASSRRSGQGNHEQFF.